The 2 T cell receptor beta chains reported below all come from one sample, sequenced in a study of CD8+ T cells in alopecia areata. cDNA reverse transcribed from extracted RNA served as the sequencing template. The repertoire was sequenced with immunoSEQ multiplex PCR; TCRdb's copy has only in-frame clones and lacks some. The sample has approximately 110,000 clones; approximately 55% are singletons. Specified treatment: oral pan-JAK inhibitor, 5-10 mg twice daily. Sequencing was performed on CD4+ T cells sorted from blood, taken at week 24, from a patient treated with tofacitinib. These receptors originate from a human donor with alopecia areata.

The rearrangement joins TRBV4-1 to TRBJ2-7, with D tentatively TRBD1 or TRBD2 (5 bases each). Germline V gene lookup returns CDR1 MGHRA and CDR2 YSYEKL. Trimming cost V 1 base and J 2 bases, with 9 bases left between them. The length of the CDR3 is 14 residues. The CDR3 region is CASSQVGPAYEQYF. The CDR3 DNA reads TGCGCCAGCAGCCAAGTGGGACCCGCCTACGAGCAGTACTTC.

Concerning this clone itself: Additional DNA sequences in this sample encode the identical CDR3. The V call is TRBV5-1, the J call TRBJ2-3; TRBD1 is a possible D gene (5 bases). Germline values: CDR1 SGHRS, CDR2 YFSETQ. Trimming took 4 bases from V and 0 from J, leaving 9 bases between them. CDR3 length: 14 residues. CDR3 DNA: TGCGCCAGCAGCCCCGGACAAAGCACAGATACGCAGTATTTT. It specifies CASSPGQSTDTQYF.